The present T cell receptor (beta chain) was sequenced within a study of blood T cell repertoires in COVID-19. Study-level information: Some COVID-19 samples were acute and others convalescent; all came from the United States, Italy and Spain.

This CDR3 comprises 15 residues. Looked up from germline, CDR1 is SGHTA and CDR2 is FQGTGA. V was shortened by 2 bases and J by 4 bases, with 11 bases between the two germline ends. Profiled with immunoSEQ multiplex PCR; TCRdb holds only in-frame clones, not every one. The sample carries fewer than 300,000 clones, about four fifths recorded once. Source material: peripheral blood. The clonotype was recovered from a person aged 70 to 80 with COVID-19, enrolled during active disease. V and J are TRBV7-3 and TRBJ2-2, with D perhaps matching TRBD2 (5 bases). The CDR3 nucleotides read TGTGCCAGCAGCTTATCGCGTGGAGGCACCGGGGAGCTGTTTTTT. Translating gives CASSLSRGGTGELFF.